The entry that follows covers one TCR beta chain sequence. The data belong to a study of T cell responses to AZD1222 COVID-19 vaccine. The analysis combined second doses at about 4 or about 12 weeks. The V end lost 5 bases, the J end lost 10 bases, and 15 bases lay between the germline ends. The CDR3 sequence is 12 residues long. Germline V gives CDR1 SGHTA, CDR2 FQGNSA. Profiled with immunoSEQ multiplex PCR; TCRdb holds only in-frame clones, not every one. The repertoire includes roughly 150,000 clones, about 90% of them detected once, and less than 3.5% sits in the top ten. V gene TRBV7-2 combines with J gene TRBJ2-7, with D hard to call. The receptor was isolated from an adult who received the AZD1222 COVID-19 vaccine. Sequenced material: peripheral blood, taken 28 days after the second AZD1222 dose. The CDR3 spells CASSPVLGEQYF. CDR3 sequence (DNA): TGTGCCAGCAGCCCGGTCCTTGGGGAACAGTACTTC.